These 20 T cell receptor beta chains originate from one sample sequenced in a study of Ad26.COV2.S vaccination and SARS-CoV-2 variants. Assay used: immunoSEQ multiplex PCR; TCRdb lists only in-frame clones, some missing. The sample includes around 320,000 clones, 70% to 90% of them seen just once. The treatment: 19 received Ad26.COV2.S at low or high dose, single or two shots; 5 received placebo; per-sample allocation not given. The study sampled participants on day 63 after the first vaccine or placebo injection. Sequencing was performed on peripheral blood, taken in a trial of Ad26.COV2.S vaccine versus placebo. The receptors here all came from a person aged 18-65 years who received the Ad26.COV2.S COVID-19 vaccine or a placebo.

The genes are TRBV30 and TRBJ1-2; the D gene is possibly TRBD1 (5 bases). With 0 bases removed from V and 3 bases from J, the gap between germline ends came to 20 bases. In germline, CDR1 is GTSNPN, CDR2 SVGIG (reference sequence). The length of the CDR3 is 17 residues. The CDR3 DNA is TGTGCCTGGAGTGTACCAGTCTCGGTCGGGGGACACTATGGCTACACCTTC. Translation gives CAWSVPVSVGGHYGYTF.

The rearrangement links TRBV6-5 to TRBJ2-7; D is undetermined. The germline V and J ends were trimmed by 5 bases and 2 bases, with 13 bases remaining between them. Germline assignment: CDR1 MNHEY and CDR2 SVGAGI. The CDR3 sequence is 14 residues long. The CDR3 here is CASSRTSDAYEQYF. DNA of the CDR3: TGTGCCAGCAGTCGGACGTCCGATGCCTACGAGCAGTACTTC.

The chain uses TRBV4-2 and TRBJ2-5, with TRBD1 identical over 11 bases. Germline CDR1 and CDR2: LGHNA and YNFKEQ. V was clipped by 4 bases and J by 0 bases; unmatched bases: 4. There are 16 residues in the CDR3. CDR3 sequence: CASSPGQGGNQETQYF. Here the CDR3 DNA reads TGTGCCAGCAGCCCGGGACAGGGGGGGAACCAAGAGACCCAGTACTTC.

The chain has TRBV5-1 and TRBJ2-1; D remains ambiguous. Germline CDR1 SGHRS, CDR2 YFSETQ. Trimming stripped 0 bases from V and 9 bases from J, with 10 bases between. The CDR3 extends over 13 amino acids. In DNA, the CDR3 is TGCGCCAGCAGCTTGGCCCTAGATGGTGAGCAGTTCTTC. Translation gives CASSLALDGEQFF.

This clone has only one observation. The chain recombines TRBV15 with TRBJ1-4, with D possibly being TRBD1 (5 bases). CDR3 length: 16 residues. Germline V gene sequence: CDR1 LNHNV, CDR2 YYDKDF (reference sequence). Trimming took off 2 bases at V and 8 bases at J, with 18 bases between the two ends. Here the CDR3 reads CATSRSSGSGNEKLFF. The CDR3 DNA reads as TGTGCCACCAGCAGATCCTCAGGGTCGGGGAACGAAAAACTGTTTTTT.

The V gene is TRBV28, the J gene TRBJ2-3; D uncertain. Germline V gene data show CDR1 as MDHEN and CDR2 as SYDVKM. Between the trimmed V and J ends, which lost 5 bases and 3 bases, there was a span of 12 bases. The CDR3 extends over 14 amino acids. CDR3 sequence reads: CASSLGKETDTQYF. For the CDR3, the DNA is TGTGCCAGCAGTCTAGGGAAGGAGACAGATACGCAGTATTTT.

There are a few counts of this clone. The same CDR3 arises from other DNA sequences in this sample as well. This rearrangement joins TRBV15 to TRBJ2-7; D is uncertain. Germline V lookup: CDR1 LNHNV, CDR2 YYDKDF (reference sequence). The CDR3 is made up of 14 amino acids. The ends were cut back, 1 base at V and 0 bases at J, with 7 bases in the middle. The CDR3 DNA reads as TGTGCCACCAGCAGAGGCGGCAGCTCCTACGAGCAGTACTTC. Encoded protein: CATSRGGSSYEQYF.

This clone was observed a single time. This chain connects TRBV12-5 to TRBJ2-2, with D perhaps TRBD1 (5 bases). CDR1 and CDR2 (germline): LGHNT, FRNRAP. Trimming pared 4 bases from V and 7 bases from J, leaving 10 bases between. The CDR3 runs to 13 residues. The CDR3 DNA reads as TGTGCTAGTGGTTCAGGGCCGGACGGGGAGCTGTTTTTT. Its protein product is CASGSGPDGELFF.

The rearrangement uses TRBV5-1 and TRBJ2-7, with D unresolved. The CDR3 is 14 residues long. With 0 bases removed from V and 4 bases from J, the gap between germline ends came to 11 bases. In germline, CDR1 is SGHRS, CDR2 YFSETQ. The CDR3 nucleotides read TGCGCCAGCAGCTTGGCCTCGTACCGGTACGAGCAGTACTTC. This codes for CASSLASYRYEQYF. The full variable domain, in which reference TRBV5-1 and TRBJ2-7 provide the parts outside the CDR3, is KAGVTQTPRYLIKTRGQQVTLSCSPISGHRSVSWYQQTPGQGLQFLFEYFSETQRNKGNFPGRFSGRQFSNSRSEMNVSTLELGDSALYLCASSLASYRYEQYFGPGTRLTVT.

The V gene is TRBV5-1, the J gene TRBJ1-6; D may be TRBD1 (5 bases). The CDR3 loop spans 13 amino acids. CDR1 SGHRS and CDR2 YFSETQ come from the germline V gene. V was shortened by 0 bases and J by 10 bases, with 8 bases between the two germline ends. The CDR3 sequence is CASSLDRRSPLHF. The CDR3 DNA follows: TGCGCCAGCAGCTTGGACAGGAGATCACCCCTCCACTTT.

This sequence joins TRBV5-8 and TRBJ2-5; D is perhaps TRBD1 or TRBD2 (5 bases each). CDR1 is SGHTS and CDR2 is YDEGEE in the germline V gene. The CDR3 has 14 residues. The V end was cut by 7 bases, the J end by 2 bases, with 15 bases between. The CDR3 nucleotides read TGTGCCAGCCGGATGGGACCATTTCAAGAGACCCAGTACTTC. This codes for CASRMGPFQETQYF.

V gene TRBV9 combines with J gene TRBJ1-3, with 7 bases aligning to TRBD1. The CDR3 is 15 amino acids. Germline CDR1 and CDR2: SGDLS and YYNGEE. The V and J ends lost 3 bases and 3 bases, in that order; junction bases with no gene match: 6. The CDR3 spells CASSDGTVVGNTIYF. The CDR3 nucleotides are TGTGCCAGCAGCGACGGGACAGTAGTTGGAAACACCATATATTTT.

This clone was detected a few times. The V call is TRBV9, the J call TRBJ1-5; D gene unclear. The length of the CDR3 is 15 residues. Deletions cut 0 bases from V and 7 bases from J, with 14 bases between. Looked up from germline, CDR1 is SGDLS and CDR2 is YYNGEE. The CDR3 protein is CASSVDGSNQQPQHF. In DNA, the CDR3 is TGTGCCAGCAGCGTAGACGGGAGTAACCAACAGCCCCAGCATTTT.

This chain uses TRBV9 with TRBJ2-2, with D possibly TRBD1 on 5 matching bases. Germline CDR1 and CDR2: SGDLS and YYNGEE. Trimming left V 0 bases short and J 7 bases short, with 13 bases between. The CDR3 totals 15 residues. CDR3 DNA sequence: TGTGCCAGCAGCGTAGGTGCAGGGCTGGGCGGGGAGCTGTTTTTT. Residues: CASSVGAGLGGELFF.

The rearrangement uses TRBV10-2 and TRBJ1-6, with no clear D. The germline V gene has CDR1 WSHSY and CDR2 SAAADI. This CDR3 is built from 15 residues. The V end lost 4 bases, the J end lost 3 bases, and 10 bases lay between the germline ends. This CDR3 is CASSAGEGYNSPLHF. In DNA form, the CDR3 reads TGCGCCAGCAGTGCCGGAGAGGGCTATAATTCACCCCTCCACTTT.

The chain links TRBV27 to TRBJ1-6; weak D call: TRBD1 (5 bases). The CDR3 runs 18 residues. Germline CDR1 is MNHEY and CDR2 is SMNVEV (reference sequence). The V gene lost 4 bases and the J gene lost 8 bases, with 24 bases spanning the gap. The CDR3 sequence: CASSSRWGGEELDSPLHF. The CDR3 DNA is TGTGCCAGCAGTTCCCGATGGGGGGGGGAGGAACTAGATTCACCCCTCCACTTT.

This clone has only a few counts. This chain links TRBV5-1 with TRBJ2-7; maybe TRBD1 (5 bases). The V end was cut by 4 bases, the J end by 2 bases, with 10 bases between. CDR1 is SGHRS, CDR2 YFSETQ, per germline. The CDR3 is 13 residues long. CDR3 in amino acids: CASSTDKAYEQYF. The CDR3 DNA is TGCGCCAGCAGCACGGACAAGGCCTACGAGCAGTACTTC.

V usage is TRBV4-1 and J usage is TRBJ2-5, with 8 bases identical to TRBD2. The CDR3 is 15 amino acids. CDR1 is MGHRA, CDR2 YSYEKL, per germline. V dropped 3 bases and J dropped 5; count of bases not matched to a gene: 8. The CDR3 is CASSQEGLVDETQYF. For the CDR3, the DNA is TGCGCCAGCAGCCAGGAGGGACTAGTTGATGAGACCCAGTACTTC.

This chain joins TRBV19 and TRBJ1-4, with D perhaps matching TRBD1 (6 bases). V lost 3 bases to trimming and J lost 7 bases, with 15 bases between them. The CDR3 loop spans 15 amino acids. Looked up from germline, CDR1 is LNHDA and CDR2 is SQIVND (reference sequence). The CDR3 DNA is TGTGCCAGTAGTATTCTGGGGGGCTTTGGTGAAAAACTGTTTTTT. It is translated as CASSILGGFGEKLFF.

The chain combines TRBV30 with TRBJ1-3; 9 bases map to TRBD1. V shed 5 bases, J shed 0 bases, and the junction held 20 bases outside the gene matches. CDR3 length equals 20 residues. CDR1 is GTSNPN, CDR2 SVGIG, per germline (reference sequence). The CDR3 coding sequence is TGTGCCTGGGCCTATCCCCCACCCGGGACAGGGTCCCTCTCTGGAAACACCATATATTTT. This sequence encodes CAWAYPPPGTGSLSGNTIYF.